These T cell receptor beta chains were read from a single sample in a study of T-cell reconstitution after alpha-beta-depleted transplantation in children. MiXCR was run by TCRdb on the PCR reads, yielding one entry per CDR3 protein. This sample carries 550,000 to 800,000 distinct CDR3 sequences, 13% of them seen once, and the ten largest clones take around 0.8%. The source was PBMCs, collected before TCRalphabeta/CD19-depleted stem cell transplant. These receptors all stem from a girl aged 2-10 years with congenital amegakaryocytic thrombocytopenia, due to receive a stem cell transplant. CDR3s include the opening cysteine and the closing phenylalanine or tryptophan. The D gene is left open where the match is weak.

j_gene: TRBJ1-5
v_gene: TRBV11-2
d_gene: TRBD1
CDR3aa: CASSVGQGGYQPQHF

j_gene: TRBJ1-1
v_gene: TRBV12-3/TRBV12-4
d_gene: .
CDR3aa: CASIREYTEAFF

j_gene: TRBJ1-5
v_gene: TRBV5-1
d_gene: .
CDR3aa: CASSLDARDNQPQHF

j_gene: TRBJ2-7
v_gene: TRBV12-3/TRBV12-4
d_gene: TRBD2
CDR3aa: CASSGREDSYEQYF

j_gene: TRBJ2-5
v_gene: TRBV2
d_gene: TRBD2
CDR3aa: CASSDREGPETQYF

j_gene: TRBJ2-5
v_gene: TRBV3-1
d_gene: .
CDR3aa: CASSRPRQGTIEETQYF

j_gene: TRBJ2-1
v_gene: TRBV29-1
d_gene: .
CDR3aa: CSVDLAPSSYNEQFF

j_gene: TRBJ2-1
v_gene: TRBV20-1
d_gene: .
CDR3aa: CSARDDVDWGEQFF

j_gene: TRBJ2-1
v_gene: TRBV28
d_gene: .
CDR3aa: CASTQMVSNNEQFF

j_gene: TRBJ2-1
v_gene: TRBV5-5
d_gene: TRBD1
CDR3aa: CASSLGTGFDSYNEQFF

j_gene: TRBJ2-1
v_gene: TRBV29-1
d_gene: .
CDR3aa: CSVEGKTYSINEQFF

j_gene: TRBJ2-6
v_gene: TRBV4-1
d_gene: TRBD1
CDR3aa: CASSLDRERSGANVLTF

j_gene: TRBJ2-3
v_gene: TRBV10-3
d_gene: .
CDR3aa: CAISVTSASTDTQYF

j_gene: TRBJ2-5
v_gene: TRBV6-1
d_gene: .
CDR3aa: CASVPPQAGETQYF

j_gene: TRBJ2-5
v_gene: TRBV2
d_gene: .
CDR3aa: CASKGRQAQETQYF

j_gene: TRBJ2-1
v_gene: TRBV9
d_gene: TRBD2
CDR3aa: CASSERAQWLADSYNEQFF

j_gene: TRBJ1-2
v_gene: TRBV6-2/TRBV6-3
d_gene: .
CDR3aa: CASSPPGEGYTF

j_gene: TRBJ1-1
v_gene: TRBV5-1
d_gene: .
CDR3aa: CASSRGVSNTEAFF

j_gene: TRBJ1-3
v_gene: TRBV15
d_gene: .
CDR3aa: CATSRDARATGNTIYF

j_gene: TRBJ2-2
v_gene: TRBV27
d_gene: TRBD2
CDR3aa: CASSEPGLAYTGELFF

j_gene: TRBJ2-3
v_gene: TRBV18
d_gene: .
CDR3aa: CASSPRDARNTQYF

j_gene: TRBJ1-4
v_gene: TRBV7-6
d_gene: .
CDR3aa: CASTLTSGSELFF

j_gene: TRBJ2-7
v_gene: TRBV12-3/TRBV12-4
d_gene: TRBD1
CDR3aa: CASSNPGTDSYEQYF

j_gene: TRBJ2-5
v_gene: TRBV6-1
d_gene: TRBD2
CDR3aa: CASSGNIAGVTETQYF

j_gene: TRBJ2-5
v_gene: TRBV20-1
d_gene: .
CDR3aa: CNASRREETQYF

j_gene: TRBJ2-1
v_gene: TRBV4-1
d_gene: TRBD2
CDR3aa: CASSQVAGGRNEQFF

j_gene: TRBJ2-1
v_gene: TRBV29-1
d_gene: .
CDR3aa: CSVVSGSGFPSSYNEQFF

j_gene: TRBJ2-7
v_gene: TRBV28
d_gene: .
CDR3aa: CASSYFFESRSYEQYF

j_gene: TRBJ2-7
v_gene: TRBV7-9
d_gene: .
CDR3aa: CASSLFSGPYPNIYEQYF

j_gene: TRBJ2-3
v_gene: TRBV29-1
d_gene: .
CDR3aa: CSVTSSGGIADTQYF

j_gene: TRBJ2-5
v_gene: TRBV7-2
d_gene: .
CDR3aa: CASSLGGWGETQYF

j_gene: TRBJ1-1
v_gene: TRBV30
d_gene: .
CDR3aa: CAWGNTEAFF

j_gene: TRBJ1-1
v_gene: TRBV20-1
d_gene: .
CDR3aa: CSARRGWVNTEDFF

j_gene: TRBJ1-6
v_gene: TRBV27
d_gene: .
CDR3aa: CASSYRGTYNSPLHF

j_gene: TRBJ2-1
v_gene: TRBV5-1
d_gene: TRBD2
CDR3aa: CASGWREGRSYNEQFF

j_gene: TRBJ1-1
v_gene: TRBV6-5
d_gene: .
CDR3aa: CASQGGNTEAFF

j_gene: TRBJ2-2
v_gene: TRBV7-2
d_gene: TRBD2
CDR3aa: CASSTGLAPSSTGELFF

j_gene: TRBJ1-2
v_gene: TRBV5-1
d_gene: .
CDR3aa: CASSFDPGHYGYTF

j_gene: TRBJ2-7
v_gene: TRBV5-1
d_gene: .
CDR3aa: CASSLISLEAGEQYF

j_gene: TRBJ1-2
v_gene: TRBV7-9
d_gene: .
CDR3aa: CASSQQDANYGYTF

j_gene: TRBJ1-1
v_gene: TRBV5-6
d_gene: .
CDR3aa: CASSFPRPNTEAFF

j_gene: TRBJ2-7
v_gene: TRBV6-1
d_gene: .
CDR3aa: CASSDLSRAPWAYEQYF

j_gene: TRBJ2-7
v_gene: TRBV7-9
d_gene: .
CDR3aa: CASSAKGAEEQYF

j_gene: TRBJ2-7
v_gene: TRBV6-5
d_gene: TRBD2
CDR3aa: CASSYLREGPYEQYF

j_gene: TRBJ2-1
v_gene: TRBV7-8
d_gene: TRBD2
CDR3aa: CASSSPAGGLAIEQFF

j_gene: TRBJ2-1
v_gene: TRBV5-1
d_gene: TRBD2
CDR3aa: CASSSQGLAVNEQFF

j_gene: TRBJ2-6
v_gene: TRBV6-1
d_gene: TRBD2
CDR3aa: CAAGDSGANVLTF

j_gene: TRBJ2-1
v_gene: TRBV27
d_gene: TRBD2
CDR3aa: CASSNGEGYNEQFF

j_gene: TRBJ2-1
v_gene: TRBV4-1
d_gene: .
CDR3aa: CASSQVGKRENEQFF

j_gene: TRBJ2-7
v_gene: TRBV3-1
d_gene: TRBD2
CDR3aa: CASSQGLAGGPGYEQYF

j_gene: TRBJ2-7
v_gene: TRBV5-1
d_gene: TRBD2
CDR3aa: CASSLAGLAGAYEQYF

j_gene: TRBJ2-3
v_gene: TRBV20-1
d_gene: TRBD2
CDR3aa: CSAFLAELWDTQYF

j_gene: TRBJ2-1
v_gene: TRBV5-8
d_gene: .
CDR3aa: CASSSFGKSPYNEQFF

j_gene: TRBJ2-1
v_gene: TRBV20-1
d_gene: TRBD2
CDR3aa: CSAPDLAGAGYNEQFF

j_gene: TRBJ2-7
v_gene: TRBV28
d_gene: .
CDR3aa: CASSQAAYYEQYF

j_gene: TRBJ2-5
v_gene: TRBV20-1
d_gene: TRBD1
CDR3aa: CSATGQGVSETQYF

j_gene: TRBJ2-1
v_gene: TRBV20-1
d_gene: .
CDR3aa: CSALNSGNEQFF

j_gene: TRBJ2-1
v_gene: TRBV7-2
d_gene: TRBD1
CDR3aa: CASSHMGQGVYNEQFF

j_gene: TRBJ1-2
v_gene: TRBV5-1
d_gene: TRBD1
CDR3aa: CASSLVQGANYGDTF

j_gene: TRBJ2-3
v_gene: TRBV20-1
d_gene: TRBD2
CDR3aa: CSARDGAGGYF